A selection of T cell receptor beta chains follows, all from one sample in a study of T cell responses to AZD1222 COVID-19 vaccine. The table came from immunoSEQ multiplex PCR; TCRdb's copy has only in-frame clones and leaves some out. The sample includes under 95,000 clones, around nine tenths of them seen just once. The sequencing here drew on peripheral blood, taken 28 days after the second AZD1222 dose. The receptor source for this set is an adult who received the AZD1222 COVID-19 vaccine. The conserved cysteine and the conserved F or W are not part of the CDR3 here. Fields, in order: CDR3 protein, J gene, V gene.

cdr3_aa: ASSQRTGGRYSPLH
j_call: TRBJ1-6
v_call: TRBV7-2

cdr3_aa: ASARGQTYNEQF
j_call: TRBJ2-1
v_call: TRBV5-1

cdr3_aa: ASSLWWGGSSGANVLT
j_call: TRBJ2-6
v_call: TRBV27

cdr3_aa: ASSQDRRQGYETQY
j_call: TRBJ2-5
v_call: TRBV3-1/TRBV3-2

cdr3_aa: ASSKVQGNTEAF
j_call: TRBJ1-1
v_call: TRBV4-3

cdr3_aa: ASSSEAGADTQY
j_call: TRBJ2-3
v_call: TRBV5-1

cdr3_aa: ASSLSLRAEAF
j_call: TRBJ1-1
v_call: TRBV5-8

cdr3_aa: AISGVQYPSGNTIY
j_call: TRBJ1-3
v_call: TRBV10-3

cdr3_aa: ASSLNGHQETQY
j_call: TRBJ2-5
v_call: TRBV18

cdr3_aa: ASSLYTEAF
j_call: TRBJ1-1
v_call: TRBV11-2

cdr3_aa: ASRKQGGYGNEQF
j_call: TRBJ2-1
v_call: TRBV7-9

cdr3_aa: ASSLYRNGQPQH
j_call: TRBJ1-5
v_call: TRBV5-1

cdr3_aa: LVGGSNSPLH
j_call: TRBJ1-6
v_call: TRBV28

cdr3_aa: ASSLDGIGSEKLF
j_call: TRBJ1-4
v_call: TRBV7-2

cdr3_aa: ASTRGSGSMYEQY
j_call: TRBJ2-7
v_call: TRBV2

cdr3_aa: ASSKSDGDCGMGVLEQY
j_call: TRBJ2-7
v_call: TRBV21-1

cdr3_aa: ASGLSGAQF
j_call: TRBJ2-1
v_call: TRBV12-5

cdr3_aa: ASSPRKADTQY
j_call: TRBJ2-3
v_call: TRBV9

cdr3_aa: ATSDLGQGRTDTQY
j_call: TRBJ2-3
v_call: TRBV24-1

cdr3_aa: ASSVSLAEAF
j_call: TRBJ1-1
v_call: TRBV6-2/TRBV6-3

cdr3_aa: ASSLPGIPHEQY
j_call: TRBJ2-7
v_call: TRBV27

cdr3_aa: ASSTGTGVNGYT
j_call: TRBJ1-2
v_call: TRBV6-5

cdr3_aa: ASSSGTVYEQY
j_call: TRBJ2-7
v_call: TRBV2

cdr3_aa: ASSHRTGPYEQY
j_call: TRBJ2-7
v_call: TRBV28

cdr3_aa: ASNPRTGEQY
j_call: TRBJ2-7
v_call: TRBV6-5

cdr3_aa: ASIVGAHSYEQY
j_call: TRBJ2-7
v_call: TRBV2

cdr3_aa: ASSSVLAKNIQY
j_call: TRBJ2-4
v_call: TRBV5-6

cdr3_aa: ASWGSGNTIY
j_call: TRBJ1-3
v_call: TRBV6-5

cdr3_aa: ASRPDRPNEKLF
j_call: TRBJ1-4
v_call: TRBV27

cdr3_aa: ATSRDGGLTYEQY
j_call: TRBJ2-7
v_call: TRBV15

cdr3_aa: ASSLLNMNTEAF
j_call: TRBJ1-1
v_call: TRBV7-2